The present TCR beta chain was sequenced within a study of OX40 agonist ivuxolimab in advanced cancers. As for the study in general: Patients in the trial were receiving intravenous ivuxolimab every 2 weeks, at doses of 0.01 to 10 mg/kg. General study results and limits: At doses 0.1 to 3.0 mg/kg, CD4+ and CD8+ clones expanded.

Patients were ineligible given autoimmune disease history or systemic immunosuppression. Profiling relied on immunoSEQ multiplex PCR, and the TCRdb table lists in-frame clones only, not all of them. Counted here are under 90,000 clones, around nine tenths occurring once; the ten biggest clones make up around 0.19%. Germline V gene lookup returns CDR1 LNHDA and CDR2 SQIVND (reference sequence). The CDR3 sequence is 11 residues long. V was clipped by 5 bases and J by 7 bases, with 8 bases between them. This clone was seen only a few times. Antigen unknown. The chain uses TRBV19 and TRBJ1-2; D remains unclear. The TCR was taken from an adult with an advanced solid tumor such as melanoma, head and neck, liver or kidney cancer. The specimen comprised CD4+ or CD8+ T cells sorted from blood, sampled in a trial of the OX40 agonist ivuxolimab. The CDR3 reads CASSRAVGYTF. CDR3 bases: TGTGCCAGTAGTCGGGCAGTTGGCTACACCTTC.